The 14 T cell receptor beta chains listed next were all sequenced from one sample in a study of CD8 T cells in ankylosing spondylitis. In TCRdb, the 5' RACE reads were re-called with MiXCR into one record per CDR3 protein. The sample consists of about 350,000 distinct CDR3 sequences, 20% of them appearing once. The sequenced sample consisted of blood, either unsorted or a sorted T cell fraction (not recorded which). All receptors come from a male donor with ankylosing spondylitis or in good health (not recorded which).

J is TRBJ2-2 and V is TRBV12-3 or TRBV12-4, with D possibly being TRBD1 (8 bases). This CDR3 region has 15 residues. V gave up 5 bases and J gave up 4 bases, with 14 bases separating them. The CDR3 here is CASSTHRGGTGELFF. CDR3 DNA sequence: TGTGCCAGCAGTACTCACAGGGGGGGCACCGGGGAGCTGTTTTTT.

The chain carries TRBV12-3 or TRBV12-4 and TRBJ2-7, with D unclear. V was trimmed by 3 bases and J by 3 bases, leaving 9 bases between them. The CDR3 totals 13 residues. The CDR3 here is CASSFQVDYEQYF. CDR3 DNA sequence: TGTGCCAGCAGTTTTCAGGTCGACTACGAGCAGTACTTC.

This clonotype was seen more than once but under ten times. The rearrangement uses TRBV4-1 and TRBJ2-7; tentative D call: TRBD2 (6 bases). Germline V lookup: CDR1 MGHRA, CDR2 YSYEKL. This CDR3 spans 15 amino acids. Trimming shortened V by 1 base and J by 3 bases, and 13 bases separated the two germline ends. The DNA of the CDR3 is TGCGCCAGCAGCCAAGTAAGGGAGGTAGGCTACGAGCAGTACTTC. The encoded protein is CASSQVREVGYEQYF.

The V call is TRBV29-1, the J call TRBJ2-3; no clear D gene. CDR1 is SQVTM and CDR2 is ANQGSEA in the germline V gene. The CDR3 sequence is 13 residues long. Between the trimmed V and J ends, which lost 0 bases and 5 bases, there was a span of 9 bases. The CDR3 region has the DNA TGCAGCGTTGAAGATCTTCGGTTAGATACGCAGTATTTT. Its protein product is CSVEDLRLDTQYF.

This chain connects TRBV27 to TRBJ2-2, with 11 bases identical to TRBD2. There are 18 residues in the CDR3. CDR1 is MNHEY and CDR2 is SMNVEV in the germline V gene (reference sequence). With V trimmed by 6 bases and J by 1 base, 10 bases remained unmatched. CDR3 DNA sequence: TGTGCCAGCAGGACGCTAATCGGACTAGCGGGGAACACCGGGGAGCTGTTTTTT. Encoded protein: CASRTLIGLAGNTGELFF.

The rearrangement joins TRBV6-5 to TRBJ2-5, with D perhaps TRBD1 (5 bases). Germline loops: CDR1 MNHEY, CDR2 SVGAGI. Deletions cut 4 bases from V and 7 bases from J, with 16 bases between. The CDR3 is 14 residues long. CDR3 region: CASSSGFSRGTQYF. The DNA of the CDR3 is TGTGCCAGCAGTTCGGGCTTCTCAAGGGGGACCCAGTACTTC.

The chain links TRBV27 to TRBJ2-1, with TRBD1 matching 7 bases. J was trimmed by 4 bases and V by 2 bases; bases with no gene match: 8. The CDR3 sequence is 16 residues long. In germline, CDR1 is MNHEY, CDR2 SMNVEV (reference sequence). The CDR3 is CASSLGTGVNYNEQFF. In DNA, the CDR3 is TGTGCCAGCAGTTTAGGAACAGGGGTAAATTACAATGAGCAGTTCTTC.

This chain joins TRBV12-3 or TRBV12-4 and TRBJ2-2, with D perhaps matching TRBD1 or TRBD2 (5 bases each). The CDR3 consists of 13 residues. Trimming pared 8 bases from V and 8 bases from J, leaving 15 bases between. The CDR3 here is CASLFGTSGELFF. DNA of the CDR3: TGTGCCAGCCTTTTTGGGACCTCTGGGGAGCTGTTTTTT.

The J gene is TRBJ2-1, the V gene TRBV3-1, with D perhaps TRBD1 (5 bases). The CDR3 spans 16 residues. Trimming removed 0 bases from V and 7 bases from J, with 16 bases in between. Germline loops: CDR1 LGHDT, CDR2 YNNKEL (reference sequence). DNA for the CDR3: TGTGCCAGCAGCCAAGATGTGGTAGGGGATTGGAATGAGCAGTTCTTC. It specifies CASSQDVVGDWNEQFF.

This chain links TRBV12-3 or TRBV12-4 with TRBJ2-7; tentatively, D is TRBD1 or TRBD2 (6 bases each). Trimming removed 8 bases from V and 7 bases from J, with 21 bases in between. The CDR3 loop spans 14 amino acids. CDR3 coding DNA: TGTGCCAGCGCCTTAAGGGGGGAAGGTGTAGAGCAGTACTTC. Translated, it gives CASALRGEGVEQYF.

The genes are TRBV6-4 and TRBJ2-5; D is ambiguous. The CDR3 extends over 10 amino acids. The V end was cut by 8 bases, the J end by 2 bases, with 3 bases between. Germline CDR1 reads MRHNA; CDR2 reads SNTAGT. CDR3 nucleotide sequence: TGTGCCAGCTTGCAAGAGACCCAGTACTTC. This translates into CASLQETQYF.

This clonotype was seen at least ten times. CDR3 DNA: TGTGCCAGCAGTTTAGTAGGGTTTTACGAGCAGTACTTC. The encoded protein is CASSLVGFYEQYF. The chain couples TRBV12-3 or TRBV12-4 to TRBJ2-7; D call uncertain. The CDR3 totals 13 residues. The V end lost 1 base, the J end lost 4 bases, and 8 bases lay between the germline ends.

V is TRBV4-1 and J is TRBJ2-7; D ambiguous. Germline V CDR1 and CDR2: MGHRA, YSYEKL. Trimming stripped 0 bases from V and 3 bases from J, with 12 bases between. This CDR3 region has 15 residues. CDR3 DNA sequence: TGCGCCAGCAGCCAAGAACGCTCACTACTCTACGAGCAGTACTTC. It yields the protein CASSQERSLLYEQYF.

This chain connects TRBV7-9 to TRBJ2-1; 9 bases agree with TRBD2. CDR1 is SEHNR, CDR2 FQNEAQ, per germline (reference sequence). Unmatched junction bases numbered 6, after V lost 3 bases and J lost 3 bases. The CDR3 consists of 16 residues. The CDR3 region is CASSFRRGGVYNEQFF. For the CDR3, the DNA is TGTGCCAGCAGCTTTCGGCGCGGGGGGGTCTACAATGAGCAGTTCTTC.